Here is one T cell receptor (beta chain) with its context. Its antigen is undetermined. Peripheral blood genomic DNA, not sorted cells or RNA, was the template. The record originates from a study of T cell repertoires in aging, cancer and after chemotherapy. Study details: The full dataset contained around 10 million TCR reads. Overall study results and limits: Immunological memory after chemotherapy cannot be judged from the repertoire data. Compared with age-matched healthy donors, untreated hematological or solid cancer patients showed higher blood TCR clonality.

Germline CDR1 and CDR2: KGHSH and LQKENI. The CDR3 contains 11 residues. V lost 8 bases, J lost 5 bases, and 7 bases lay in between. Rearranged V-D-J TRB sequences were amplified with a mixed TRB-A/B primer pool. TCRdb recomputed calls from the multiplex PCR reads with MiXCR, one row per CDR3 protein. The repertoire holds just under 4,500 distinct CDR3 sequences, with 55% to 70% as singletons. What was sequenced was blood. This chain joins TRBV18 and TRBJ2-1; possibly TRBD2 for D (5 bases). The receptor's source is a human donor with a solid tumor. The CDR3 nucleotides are TGTGCCAGCGGACTTAACAATGAGCAGTTCTTC. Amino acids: CASGLNNEQFF.